This is a list of T cell receptor beta chains from one sample in a study of early T cells in non-severe SARS-CoV-2 infection. TCRdb ran MiXCR on the 5' RACE reads and lists one entry per CDR3 protein. The sample carries tens of thousands of distinct CDR3 sequences, 4.4% recorded once. Sample: whole blood. Every receptor here comes from an adult who was a healthcare worker with PCR-confirmed SARS-CoV-2 infection or an uninfected control (not recorded which). CDR3s include the opening cysteine and the closing phenylalanine or tryptophan. The D gene is left open where the match is weak. The size of a clone is reported for some rows only, either as once, few or many, or as a class for expanded clones.

V,J,D,size,DNA,CDR3
TRBV18,TRBJ1-4,-,many,TGTGCCAGCTCACCGGGTGAAAAACTGTTTTTT,CASSPGEKLFF
TRBV27,TRBJ2-1,-,many,TGTGCCAGCAGACCGGGGAAGGGCCCGTACAATGAGCAGTTCTTC,CASRPGKGPYNEQFF
TRBV2,TRBJ2-7,-,many,TGTGCCAGCAGTGGGAACATCCCCTACGAGCAGTACTTC,CASSGNIPYEQYF
TRBV7-2,TRBJ2-7,-,many,TGTGCCAGCAGCTCCCTCCCCGGGCAGTTAGAGCAGTACTTC,CASSSLPGQLEQYF
TRBV6-2/TRBV6-3,TRBJ2-5,TRBD1,many,TGTGCCAGCAGTTACTTGGGACAGGGGGACGAGACCCAGTACTTC,CASSYLGQGDETQYF
TRBV5-1,TRBJ2-7,-,many,TGCGCCAGCAGCTCGGTAAGGGGGGCAGGGTACGAGCAGTACTTC,CASSSVRGAGYEQYF
TRBV24-1,TRBJ2-5,-,-,TGTGCCACCAGCGACCGGTACCAAGAGACCCAGTACTTC,CATSDRYQETQYF
TRBV12-3/TRBV12-4,TRBJ1-5,-,many,TGTGCCAGCAGTTTAACCGGGGTTGGTCAGCCCCAGCATTTT,CASSLTGVGQPQHF
TRBV9,TRBJ2-2,-,many,TGTGCCAGCAGCGTAGGACTCCTGAGGACCGGGGAGCTGTTTTTT,CASSVGLLRTGELFF
TRBV7-7,TRBJ2-2,TRBD2,many,TGTGCCAGCAGCTTCAACGGGGGGACCGGGGAGCTGTTTTTT,CASSFNGGTGELFF
TRBV18,TRBJ1-4,TRBD1,many,TGTGCCAGCTCACCGGGACAGGTTGAAAAACTGTTTTTT,CASSPGQVEKLFF
TRBV20-1,TRBJ1-2,-,many,TGCAGTGTGTACCTTAACTATGGCTACACCTTC,CSVYLNYGYTF
TRBV5-6,TRBJ2-3,TRBD2,many,TGTGCCAGCAGCTTGGAGGTCGGCGGGGGTACAGATACGCAGTATTTT,CASSLEVGGGTDTQYF
TRBV7-9,TRBJ2-7,-,medium-sized,TGTGCCAGCAGCTTTAGTGAATCCTACGAGCAGTACTTC,CASSFSESYEQYF
TRBV5-1,TRBJ2-2,TRBD1,many,TGCGCCAGCAGCCAGGGGGACAAGAACACCGGGGAGCTGTTTTTT,CASSQGDKNTGELFF
TRBV5-1,TRBJ1-1,-,many,TGCGCCAGCAGCTTTGGTCGGGTCGCTGAAGCTTTCTTT,CASSFGRVAEAFF
TRBV5-8,TRBJ1-5,TRBD1,-,TGTGCCAGCAGCCCGGGACAGGCGGCCAATCAGCCCCAGCATTTT,CASSPGQAANQPQHF
TRBV12-3/TRBV12-4,TRBJ2-5,TRBD2,many,TGTGCCAGCAGTCCCTTGGGGGGGGAACAAGAGACCCAGTACTTC,CASSPLGGEQETQYF
TRBV18,TRBJ2-3,-,many,TGTGCCAGCTCACAGACAGGCTCCACAGATACGCAGTATTTT,CASSQTGSTDTQYF
TRBV2,TRBJ1-5,-,many,TGTGCCAGCAGTATACAGAGAAATAGCAATCAGCCCCAGCATTTT,CASSIQRNSNQPQHF
TRBV9,TRBJ2-7,TRBD1,many,TGTGCCAGCAGCGTAGGACCGACAGGGGGCTCCTACGAGCAGTACTTC,CASSVGPTGGSYEQYF
TRBV21-1,TRBJ1-5,-,many,TGTGCCAGCAGCAAAGTTTATCAGGGAAACAATCAGCCCCAGCATTTT,CASSKVYQGNNQPQHF
TRBV28,TRBJ1-1,-,-,TGTGCCAGCAGTATCCGGGGACCTGGTCCTGAAGCTTTCTTT,CASSIRGPGPEAFF
TRBV20-1,TRBJ2-3,-,many,TGCAGTGCCTCTACGTGGGTACGCACAGATACGCAGTATTTT,CSASTWVRTDTQYF
TRBV7-3,TRBJ2-5,TRBD2,-,TGTGCCAGCAGCCCGGCGGGGGGGCGAGAGACCCAGTACTTC,CASSPAGGRETQYF
TRBV9,TRBJ2-3,-,many,TGTGCCAGCAGCTCCCAGGACAGACACACAGATACGCAGTATTTT,CASSSQDRHTDTQYF
TRBV12-3/TRBV12-4,TRBJ1-2,-,-,TGTGCCAGCAGTTTCAATGGCTACACCTTC,CASSFNGYTF
TRBV25-1,TRBJ1-1,-,many,TGTGCCAGCAGTTCGACAGCGAACGGGGACACTGAAGCTTTCTTT,CASSSTANGDTEAFF